This T cell receptor (beta chain) is drawn from a study of early stage breast cancer tumors. The J segment lost 5 bases and the V segment lost 0 bases, leaving 6 bases of the junction unmatched. CDR1 SGHVS and CDR2 FNYEAQ come from the germline V gene. The CDR3 spans 15 residues. TCRdb's table, derived via immunoSEQ multiplex PCR, lists solely in-frame clones and lacks some. The sample shows around 31,000 clones, approximately 70% of them seen only once. Regarding the study as a whole: Unsorted bulk genomic DNA sequencing lacked pairing and functional marker data.

This clone was detected a few times. Its matching antigen is unknown. Sample: blood. The chain recombines TRBV7-6 with TRBJ2-5; 7 bases line up with TRBD2. This TCR derives from a person between 35 and 49 years old with breast cancer. The chain's CDR3 is CASSLAGRPVETQYF. The CDR3 DNA is TGTGCCAGCAGCTTAGCCGGGAGGCCAGTGGAGACCCAGTACTTC.